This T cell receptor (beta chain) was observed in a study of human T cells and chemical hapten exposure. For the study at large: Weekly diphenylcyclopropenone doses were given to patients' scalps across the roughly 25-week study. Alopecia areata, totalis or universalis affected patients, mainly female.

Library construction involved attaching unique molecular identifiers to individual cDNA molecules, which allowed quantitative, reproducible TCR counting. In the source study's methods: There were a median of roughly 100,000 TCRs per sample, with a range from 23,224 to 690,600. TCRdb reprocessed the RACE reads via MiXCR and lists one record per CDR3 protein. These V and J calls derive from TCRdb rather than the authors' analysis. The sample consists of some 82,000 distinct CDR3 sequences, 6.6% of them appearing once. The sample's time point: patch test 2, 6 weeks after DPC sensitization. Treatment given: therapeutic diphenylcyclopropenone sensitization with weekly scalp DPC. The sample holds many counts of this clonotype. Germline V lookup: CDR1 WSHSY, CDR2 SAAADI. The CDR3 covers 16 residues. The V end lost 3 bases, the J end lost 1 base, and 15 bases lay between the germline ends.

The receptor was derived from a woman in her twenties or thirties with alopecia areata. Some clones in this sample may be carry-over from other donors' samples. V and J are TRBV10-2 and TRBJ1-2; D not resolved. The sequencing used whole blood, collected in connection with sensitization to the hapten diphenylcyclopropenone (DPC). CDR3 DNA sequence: TGCGCCAGCAGTGAATTCACTCCTATCTATAACTATGGCTACACCTTC. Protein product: CASSEFTPIYNYGYTF.